This entry concerns a single T cell receptor (beta chain). Its target is unknown. The sample originates from a study of T cell responses to AZD1222 COVID-19 vaccine. Study-level points and caveats: The study found vaccine-associated CD4 TCRs spanning spike, dominant at 160-218 and 743-854.

Only in-frame clones appear in the TCRdb table, and some are missing; sequencing was by immunoSEQ multiplex PCR. The sample has about 150,000 clones, around 90% seen once. In germline, CDR1 is SGHVS, CDR2 FQNEAQ. CDR3 length: 16 amino acids. V lost 3 bases to trimming and J lost 2 bases; unmatched junction nucleotides: 9. This material consisted of peripheral blood, taken 28 days after the second AZD1222 dose. The rearrangement joins TRBV7-8 to TRBJ2-5; 7 bases agree with TRBD1. The sequence came from an adult who received the AZD1222 COVID-19 vaccine. CDR3 DNA sequence: TGTGCCAGCAGCTTCCAACAGGGGCTAGGGCAAGAGACCCAGTACTTC. Its protein product is CASSFQQGLGQETQYF.